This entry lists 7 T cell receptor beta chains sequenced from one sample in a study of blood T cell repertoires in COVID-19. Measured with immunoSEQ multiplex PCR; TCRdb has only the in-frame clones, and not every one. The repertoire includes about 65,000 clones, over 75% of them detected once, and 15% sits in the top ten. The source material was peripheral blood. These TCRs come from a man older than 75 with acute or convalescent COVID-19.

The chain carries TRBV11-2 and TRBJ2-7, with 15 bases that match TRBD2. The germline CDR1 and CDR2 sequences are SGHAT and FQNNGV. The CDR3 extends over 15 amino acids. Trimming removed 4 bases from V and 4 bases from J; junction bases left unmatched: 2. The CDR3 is CASSSGLAGGYEQYF. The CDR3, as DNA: TGTGCCAGCAGCTCTGGACTAGCGGGGGGGTACGAGCAGTACTTC.

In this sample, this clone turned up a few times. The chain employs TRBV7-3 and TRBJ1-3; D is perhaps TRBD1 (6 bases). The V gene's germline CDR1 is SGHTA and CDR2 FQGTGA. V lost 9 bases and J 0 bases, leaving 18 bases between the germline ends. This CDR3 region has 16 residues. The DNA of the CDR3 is TGTGCCAGTAAGGGGACACTTGAGAACTCTGGAAACACCATATATTTT. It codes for CASKGTLENSGNTIYF.

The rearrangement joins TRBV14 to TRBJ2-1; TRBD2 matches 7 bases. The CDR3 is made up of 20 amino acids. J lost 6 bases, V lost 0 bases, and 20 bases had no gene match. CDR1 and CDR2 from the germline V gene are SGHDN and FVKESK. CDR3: CASSQEWWQAGTPHSNEQFF. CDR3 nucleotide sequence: TGTGCCAGCAGCCAAGAGTGGTGGCAAGCGGGGACCCCACATTCCAATGAGCAGTTCTTC.

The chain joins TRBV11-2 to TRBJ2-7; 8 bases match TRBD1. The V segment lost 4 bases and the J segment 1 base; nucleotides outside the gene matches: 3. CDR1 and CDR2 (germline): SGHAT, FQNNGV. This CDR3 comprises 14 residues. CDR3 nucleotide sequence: TGTGCCAGCAGCTCGGACAGGGCGTCCTACGAGCAGTACTTC. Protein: CASSSDRASYEQYF.

The CDR3 here is CASSPQIGGGTEAFF. Written as DNA, the CDR3 is TGTGCCAGCAGCCCTCAGATCGGGGGAGGCACTGAAGCTTTCTTT. The chain employs TRBV28 and TRBJ1-1, with TRBD1 as a possible D gene (5 bases). V gave up 6 bases and J gave up 4 bases, with 18 bases separating them. CDR1 is MDHEN, CDR2 SYDVKM, per germline. CDR3 size: 15 residues.

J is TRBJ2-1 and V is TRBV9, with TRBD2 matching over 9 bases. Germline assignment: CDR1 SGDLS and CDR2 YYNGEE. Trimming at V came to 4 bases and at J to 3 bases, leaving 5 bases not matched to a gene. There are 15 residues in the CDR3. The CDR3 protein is CASSSQRGVYNEQFF. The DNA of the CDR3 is TGTGCCAGCAGCTCCCAGCGGGGGGTCTACAATGAGCAGTTCTTC.

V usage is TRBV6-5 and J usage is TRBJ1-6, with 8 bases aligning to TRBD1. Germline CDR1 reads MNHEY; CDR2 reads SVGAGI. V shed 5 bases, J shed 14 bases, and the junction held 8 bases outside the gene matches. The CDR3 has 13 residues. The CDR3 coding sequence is TGTGCCAGCAGTACCGGGACAGGCCAGGCCCTCCACTTT. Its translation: CASSTGTGQALHF.